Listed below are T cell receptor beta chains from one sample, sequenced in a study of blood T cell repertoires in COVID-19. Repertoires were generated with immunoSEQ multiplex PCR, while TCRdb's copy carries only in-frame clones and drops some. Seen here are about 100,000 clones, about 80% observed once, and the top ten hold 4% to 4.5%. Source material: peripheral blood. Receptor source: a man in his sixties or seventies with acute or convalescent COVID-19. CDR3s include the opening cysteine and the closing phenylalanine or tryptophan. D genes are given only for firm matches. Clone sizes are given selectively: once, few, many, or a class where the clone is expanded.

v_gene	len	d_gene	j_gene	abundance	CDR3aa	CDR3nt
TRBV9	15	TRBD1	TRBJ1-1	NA	CASSRQTGGKAEAFF	TGTGCCAGCAGCAGACAGACAGGGGGTAAGGCTGAAGCTTTCTTT
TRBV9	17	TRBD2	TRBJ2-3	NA	CASSVGVAGGRTDTQYF	TGTGCCAGCAGCGTAGGAGTAGCGGGGGGGCGGACAGATACGCAGTATTTT
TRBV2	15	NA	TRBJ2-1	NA	CASSDAGATYNEQFF	TGTGCCAGCAGTGATGCGGGGGCTACCTACAATGAGCAGTTCTTC
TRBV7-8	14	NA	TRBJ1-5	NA	CASSSQAGNQPQHF	TGTGCCAGCAGTTCTCAGGCCGGCAATCAGCCCCAGCATTTT
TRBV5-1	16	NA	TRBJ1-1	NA	CASSLVAGLGNTEAFF	TGCGCCAGCAGCTTGGTGGCAGGCCTTGGGAACACTGAAGCTTTCTTT
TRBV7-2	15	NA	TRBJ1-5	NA	CASSLDNFSNQPQHF	TGTGCCAGCAGCTTAGACAATTTTAGCAATCAGCCCCAGCATTTT
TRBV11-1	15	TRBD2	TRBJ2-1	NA	CASTPSGVSYNEQFF	TGTGCCAGCACCCCTAGCGGGGTCTCCTACAATGAGCAGTTCTTC
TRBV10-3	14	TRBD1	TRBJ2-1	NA	CAIRTDRGNNEQFF	TGTGCCATCAGGACGGACAGGGGAAACAATGAGCAGTTCTTC
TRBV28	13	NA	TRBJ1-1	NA	CASSLFVSTEAFF	TGTGCCAGCAGTTTGTTTGTGAGCACTGAAGCTTTCTTT
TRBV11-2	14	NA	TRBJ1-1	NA	CASIRGLLGTEAFF	TGTGCCAGCATTCGAGGGCTCCTCGGAACTGAAGCTTTCTTT
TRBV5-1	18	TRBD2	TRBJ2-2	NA	CASSLAVAGGPNTGELFF	TGCGCCAGCAGCTTGGCCGTCGCGGGGGGGCCGAACACCGGGGAGCTGTTTTTT
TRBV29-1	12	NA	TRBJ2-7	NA	CSVVSGTYEQYF	TGCAGCGTTGTCTCAGGCACCTACGAGCAGTACTTC
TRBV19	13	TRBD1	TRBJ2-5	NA	CASRGTGEETQYF	TGTGCCAGTAGGGGGACAGGGGAAGAGACCCAGTACTTC
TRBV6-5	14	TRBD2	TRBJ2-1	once	CASTGTSGYNEQFF	TGTGCCAGCACGGGGACTAGCGGGTACAATGAGCAGTTCTTC
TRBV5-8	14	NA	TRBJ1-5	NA	CASSFGRGGQPQHF	TGTGCCAGCAGCTTCGGCAGGGGCGGGCAGCCCCAGCATTTT
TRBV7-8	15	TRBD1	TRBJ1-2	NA	CASSPRGQEPYGYTF	TGTGCCAGCAGCCCAAGGGGACAGGAGCCCTATGGCTACACCTTC
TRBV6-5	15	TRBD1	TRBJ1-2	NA	CASSTTLTGGFGYTF	TGTGCCAGCAGTACTACCCTGACAGGGGGCTTTGGCTACACCTTC
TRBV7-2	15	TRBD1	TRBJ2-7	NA	CASSSRGQGAGEQYF	TGTGCCAGCAGCTCGAGGGGACAGGGGGCGGGAGAGCAGTACTTC
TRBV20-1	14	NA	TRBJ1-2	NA	CSASSRGGGYGYTF	TGCAGTGCTAGTTCCCGGGGTGGCGGCTATGGCTACACCTTC
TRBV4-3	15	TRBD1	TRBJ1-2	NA	CASSQASRGRGGYTF	TGCGCCAGCAGCCAGGCTTCAAGGGGGCGCGGTGGCTACACCTTC
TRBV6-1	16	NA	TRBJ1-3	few	CASSVSRQGSLGTIYF	TGTGCCAGCAGTGTCTCGCGGCAGGGAAGTTTGGGCACCATATATTTT
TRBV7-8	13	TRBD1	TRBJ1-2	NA	CANSNWDSYGYTF	TGTGCCAACAGCAACTGGGACAGCTATGGCTACACCTTC
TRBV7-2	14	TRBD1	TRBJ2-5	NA	CASSEDRGGETQYF	TGTGCCAGCAGCGAAGACAGGGGAGGAGAGACCCAGTACTTC
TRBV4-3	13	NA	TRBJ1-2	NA	CASSQDRQGGYTF	TGCGCCAGCAGCCAAGATCGGCAGGGGGGCTACACCTTC
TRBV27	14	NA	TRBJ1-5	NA	CASSSNSNNQPQHF	TGTGCCAGCAGTTCGAACAGTAACAATCAGCCCCAGCATTTT
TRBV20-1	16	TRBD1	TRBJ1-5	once	CSASTRGQGWSQPQHF	TGCAGTGCTAGTACTCGGGGACAGGGATGGAGTCAGCCCCAGCATTTT
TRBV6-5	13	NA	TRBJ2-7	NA	CASQSGVGYEQYF	TGTGCCAGTCAGTCAGGGGTCGGTTACGAGCAGTACTTC
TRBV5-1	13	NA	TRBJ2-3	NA	CASAQGSTDTQYF	TGCGCCAGCGCACAGGGTAGCACAGATACGCAGTATTTT
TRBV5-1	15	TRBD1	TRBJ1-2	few	CASSPLDRGNYGYTF	TGCGCCAGCAGCCCGCTGGACAGGGGAAACTATGGCTACACCTTC
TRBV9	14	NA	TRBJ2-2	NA	CASSVLSNTGELFF	TGTGCCAGCAGCGTACTTTCGAACACCGGGGAGCTGTTTTTT
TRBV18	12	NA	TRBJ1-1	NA	CASSPPNSEAFF	TGTGCCAGCTCACCTCCCAACAGTGAAGCTTTCTTT
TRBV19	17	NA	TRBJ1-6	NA	CASSMGQSSSYNSPLHF	TGTGCCAGTAGTATGGGGCAGTCCAGCTCCTATAATTCACCCCTCCACTTT
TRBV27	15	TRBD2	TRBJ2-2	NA	CASTPRGGKGGELFF	TGTGCCAGCACCCCGCGGGGGGGCAAAGGCGGGGAGCTGTTTTTT
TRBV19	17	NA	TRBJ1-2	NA	CASSIVVQQAANYGYTF	TGTGCCAGTAGTATAGTCGTCCAACAGGCCGCTAACTATGGCTACACCTTC
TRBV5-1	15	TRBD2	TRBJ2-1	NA	CASSSFSGSYNEQFF	TGCGCCAGCAGTTCGTTTAGCGGGAGCTACAATGAGCAGTTCTTC
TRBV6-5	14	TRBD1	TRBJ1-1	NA	CASSRDRGHTEAFF	TGTGCCAGCAGTAGGGACAGGGGGCACACTGAAGCTTTCTTT
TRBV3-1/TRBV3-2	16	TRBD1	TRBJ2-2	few	CASSLGQGGDTGELFF	TGTGCCAGCAGCCTCGGACAGGGTGGGGACACCGGGGAGCTGTTTTTT